The sequence of this T cell receptor beta chain was determined in a study of post-analysis software for immune sequencing data. Study details: The courses of disease that were included comprised relapsing-remitting, secondary progressive and progressive-relapsing multiple sclerosis.

This clonotype appeared a few times. Its cognate antigen is unknown. The TCR beta cDNA libraries carried unique molecular identifiers. The T cell input of roughly 0.95 to 11 million gave about 500,000 cDNA molecules. TCRdb independently ran MiXCR on the PCR reads; one entry per CDR3 protein. The table records some 890,000 distinct CDR3 sequences, roughly 58% of them present only once. V shed 3 bases and J shed 5 bases, with 17 bases lying between them. The V gene's germline CDR1 is LNHNV and CDR2 YYDKDF (reference sequence). This CDR3 is built from 16 residues. Findings of the study overall: Five or six TRBV segments, TRBV5-6, TRBV5-1 and TRBV20-1 among them, were found more frequent in patients than controls. Normalized Chao1 diversity was significantly lower in multiple sclerosis patients than in controls. The authors found that F measure strongly co-clustered same-batch samples.

The sample taken for sequencing was blood. The chain links TRBV15 to TRBJ2-1, with D perhaps matching TRBD1 or TRBD2 (6 bases each). This clonotype was sampled from a girl between 5 and 17 years old with multiple sclerosis. The DNA for the CDR3 is TGTGCCACCAGCAGCCCTAGGGGGGAATGGGACAATGAGCAGTTCTTC. This gives the protein CATSSPRGEWDNEQFF.